The sequence of this TCR beta chain was determined in a study of shared clonotypes between healthy human individuals. Per the germline V gene, CDR1 is KGHSH and CDR2 is LQKENI. The CDR3 sequence is 17 residues long. J gave up 6 bases and V 3 bases, and 16 bases lay outside the gene matches. Sequencing used immunoSEQ multiplex PCR; TCRdb keeps in-frame clones, though not all of them. The sample holds about 1.5 million clones, roughly 98% seen once. Specimen: naive CD4+ T cells sorted from blood. Subset in this sample: CD45RA+ positively selected. The TCR originated in a man aged 25 to 40 in good health. V and J are TRBV18 and TRBJ1-1, with 7 bases fitting TRBD1. CDR3 DNA sequence: TGTGCCAGCTCACCCACGATCCGACAGGGAGAGAGGTCTGAAGCTTTCTTT. It encodes CASSPTIRQGERSEAFF.